This record covers a single T cell receptor (beta chain). No antigen is known for it. This record comes from a study of T cells in Graves' hyperthyroidism and ophthalmopathy. Study outcomes and limitations: Stable hyperthyroidism and ophthalmopathy were separated using 13 V-J signatures.

The germline V and J ends were trimmed by 1 base and 2 bases, with 15 bases remaining between them. Germline V gene lookup returns CDR1 SGHVS and CDR2 FQNEAQ. The CDR3 spans 17 residues. Using RNA transcripts as the source, TCR beta CDR3 regions were amplified. The TCR CDR3 was amplified in a first-round RT-PCR using the HTBI primer set. Via MiXCR, TCRdb re-called the multiplex PCR reads, giving one row per CDR3 protein. Of fewer than 25,000 distinct CDR3 sequences in the sample, approximately 49% are singletons; the top ten hold around 23%. Each patient was aged 18 to 65 and had newly diagnosed hyperthyroidism of under 2 months' duration.

The V call is TRBV7-8, the J call TRBJ1-5; TRBD1 might be the D (5 bases). Source material: blood. This TCR derives from a woman in her thirties or forties with Graves' hyperthyroidism that later progressed to Graves' ophthalmopathy. CDR3 nucleotides: TGTGCCAGCAGCTTAGTCGGAGCGGGGGTCGGCAATCAGCCCCAGCATTTT. This gives the protein CASSLVGAGVGNQPQHF.